Listed below are T cell receptor beta chains from one sample, sequenced in a study of cytomegalovirus exposure and HLA in healthy donors. The assay was immunoSEQ multiplex PCR, and TCRdb's table has in-frame clones only and misses some. The sample records approximately 160,000 clones, 64% being singletons. The sequenced sample was PBMCs. These receptors all stem from a woman between 25 and 40 years old in good health and CMV-seropositive. The CDR3 runs from the conserved cysteine through the conserved F or W. The D gene is left open where the match is weak. Expanded clones get a size class; other rows say once, few or many, or leave the size out.

.	TRBV7-9	TRBD1	TRBJ2-7	TGTGCCAGCGGCAAAGGGACAGGGGTTCTTGGTAACTACGAGCAGTACTTC	CASGKGTGVLGNYEQYF
few	TRBV4-1	.	TRBJ2-7	TGCGCCAGCAGCCAATCATTGTTCTACGAGCAGTACTTC	CASSQSLFYEQYF
.	TRBV11-2	.	TRBJ2-3	TGTGCCAGCAGCCACGCTCTCGGGGGCACAGATACGCAGTATTTT	CASSHALGGTDTQYF
few	TRBV25-1	TRBD1	TRBJ1-2	TGTGCCAGCAGTGCCCCCGGGACAGGGAAAGGCTACACCTTC	CASSAPGTGKGYTF
.	TRBV6-1	TRBD1	TRBJ2-6	TGTGCCAGCAGTAGACAGGGGTATGGGGCCAACGTCCTGACTTTC	CASSRQGYGANVLTF
.	TRBV5-1	TRBD1	TRBJ2-2	TGCGCCAGCAGCTCCGGACAGGGGGCTGGCACCGGGGAGCTGTTTTTT	CASSSGQGAGTGELFF
few	TRBV27	.	TRBJ2-7	TGTGCCAGCAGTTGGGGGAGGAACTACGAGCAGTACTTC	CASSWGRNYEQYF
.	TRBV2	TRBD1	TRBJ2-1	TGTGCTCTCAGTGAGACAGGGAATGAGCAGTTCTTC	CALSETGNEQFF
.	TRBV2	TRBD2	TRBJ2-3	TGTGCCAGCAACCCGACTAGCAGCGCAGATACGCAGTATTTT	CASNPTSSADTQYF
.	TRBV29-1	TRBD1	TRBJ1-2	TGCAGCGGCGGACAGGGATCGAGCTATGGCTACACCTTC	CSGGQGSSYGYTF
.	TRBV19	.	TRBJ2-5	TGTGCCAGTAGTATAGAGGGGGGATACCAAGAGACCCAGTACTTC	CASSIEGGYQETQYF
.	TRBV29-1	.	TRBJ1-5	TGCAGCGTAGCCACCTCGGGGAGCAATCAGCCCCAGCATTTT	CSVATSGSNQPQHF
.	TRBV30	.	TRBJ1-2	TGTGCCTGGAGTGTAAAGGCCGCCGGGGGCTACACCTTC	CAWSVKAAGGYTF
.	TRBV4-2	TRBD1	TRBJ2-7	TGTGCCAGCAGCCACCAAAACCAGGGGGCCTACGAGCAGTACTTC	CASSHQNQGAYEQYF
once	TRBV7-9	.	TRBJ1-5	TGTGCCAGCAGCTTATGGATAAGAATAGGACAGTTAAATCAGCCCCAGCATTTT	CASSLWIRIGQLNQPQHF
.	TRBV5-4	.	TRBJ2-5	TGTGCCAGCAACCTCCGGGGGGAGACCCAGTACTTC	CASNLRGETQYF
.	TRBV2	.	TRBJ2-3	TGTGCCAGCAACGGGCAGGGTCTAGATACGCAGTATTTT	CASNGQGLDTQYF
.	TRBV6-1	.	TRBJ1-1	TGTGCCAGCAGTGGAAGTGGGAACGGGAGAATTGGGAGGTGGGACACTGAAGCTTTCTTT	CASSGSGNGRIGRWDTEAFF
.	TRBV28	.	TRBJ2-1	TGTGCCAGCTCATCCGGCCAGGGGATTACCTGGGTCTACAATGAGCAGTTCTTC	CASSSGQGITWVYNEQFF
.	TRBV11-3	TRBD1	TRBJ2-7	TGTGCCAGCCAAGTGACAGGGAAGTCCTACGAGCAGTACTTC	CASQVTGKSYEQYF
few	TRBV27	.	TRBJ1-2	TGTGCCAGCAGCAATCAAGGGGACTATGGCTACACCTTC	CASSNQGDYGYTF